A selection of T cell receptor beta chains follows, all from one sample in a study of technical replicates of blood from a few donors. Clones were sequenced by immunoSEQ multiplex PCR, and TCRdb holds only the in-frame ones, with some missing. The sample records some 87,000 clones, 85% to 95% being singletons. The material sequenced was T cells isolated from PBMCs. All receptors derive from a human donor in good health. Each CDR3 is given with its conserved first and last residue. The D gene is left open where the match is weak. Not every row has a clone size; where given, it reads once, few, many or a size class.

v_call,j_call,d_call,clone_size,cdr3_aa,cdr3_nt
TRBV7-9,TRBJ1-2,.,.,CASSFGTSNGYGYTF,TGTGCCAGCAGCTTCGGGACATCTAACGGGTATGGCTACACCTTC
TRBV19,TRBJ2-5,TRBD1,.,CASSIKAGGETQYF,TGTGCCAGTAGTATAAAGGCAGGGGGAGAGACCCAGTACTTC
TRBV27,TRBJ2-1,.,.,CASSLSTEGFNEQFF,TGTGCCAGCAGTTTATCGACAGAAGGTTTCAATGAGCAGTTCTTC
TRBV7-6,TRBJ1-4,TRBD1,.,CASSSQGAFYEKLFF,TGTGCCAGCAGTTCTCAGGGGGCGTTTTATGAAAAACTGTTTTTT
TRBV6-5,TRBJ2-1,TRBD2,.,CASSYRSGSSYNEQFF,TGTGCCAGCAGTTACCGAAGCGGGAGCTCCTACAATGAGCAGTTCTTC
TRBV18,TRBJ1-2,.,.,CASSPSGSYGYTF,TGTGCCAGCTCACCCTCAGGGTCCTATGGCTACACCTTC
TRBV9,TRBJ2-6,.,.,CASSEPEGTGANVLTF,TGTGCCAGCAGCGAGCCGGAGGGCACAGGGGCCAACGTCCTGACTTTC
TRBV27,TRBJ2-7,.,.,CASSLGRRGEQYF,TGTGCCAGCAGTTTAGGCAGAAGGGGCGAGCAGTACTTC
TRBV7-2,TRBJ1-4,.,.,CASSPWTGGEKLFF,TGTGCCAGCAGCCCTTGGACCGGGGGTGAAAAACTGTTTTTT
TRBV18,TRBJ1-5,.,.,CASSQGDQPQHF,TGTGCCAGCTCACAGGGAGATCAGCCCCAGCATTTT
TRBV4-3,TRBJ1-5,.,.,CASSQDWGGNNQPQHF,TGCGCCAGCAGCCAAGATTGGGGCGGTAACAATCAGCCCCAGCATTTT
TRBV5-4,TRBJ2-7,TRBD1,.,CASREPGQGYEQYF,TGTGCCAGCAGGGAACCGGGACAGGGCTACGAGCAGTACTTC
TRBV7-2,TRBJ2-7,.,.,CASSSHGTGEQYF,TGTGCCAGCAGCTCACACGGCACGGGGGAGCAGTACTTC
TRBV7-8,TRBJ1-1,.,.,CASSLGRQNTEAFF,TGTGCCAGCAGCTTAGGCAGGCAGAACACTGAAGCTTTCTTT
TRBV7-3,TRBJ2-3,.,.,CASSSLVTSTDTQYF,TGTGCCAGCAGCTCACTAGTGACTAGCACAGATACGCAGTATTTT
TRBV19,TRBJ1-4,TRBD1,.,CASSLQGQGQKLFF,TGTGCCAGTAGTCTCCAAGGACAGGGCCAAAAACTGTTTTTT
TRBV27,TRBJ1-5,.,.,CASSGTNGRPQHF,TGTGCCAGCAGTGGGACAAACGGCCGGCCCCAGCATTTT
TRBV28,TRBJ2-7,TRBD2,.,CASSRLAGAHAYEQYF,TGTGCCAGCAGCAGACTAGCGGGAGCCCATGCGTACGAGCAGTACTTC
TRBV19,TRBJ2-1,TRBD1,.,CASSTLDRGSYNEQFF,TGTGCCAGTAGTACCCTAGACAGGGGGTCCTACAATGAGCAGTTCTTC
TRBV4-3,TRBJ2-3,TRBD1,.,CASSQDPYTGGSTDTQYF,TGCGCCAGCAGCCAAGATCCCTATACAGGGGGGAGCACAGATACGCAGTATTTT
TRBV4-1,TRBJ2-6,.,.,CASSQENGAGANVLTF,TGCGCCAGCAGCCAAGAAAACGGGGCTGGGGCCAACGTCCTGACTTTC
TRBV6-5,TRBJ1-1,.,.,CASSYGWRVTEAFF,TGTGCCAGCAGTTACGGGTGGAGAGTCACTGAAGCTTTCTTT
TRBV10-2,TRBJ1-2,.,.,CATTGAWRERGYTF,TGCGCCACCACTGGTGCCTGGAGGGAGAGGGGCTACACCTTC
TRBV5-1,TRBJ1-2,.,.,CASWAQNYGYTF,TGCGCCAGCTGGGCCCAGAACTATGGCTACACCTTC
TRBV5-1,TRBJ1-1,TRBD1,.,CASSPRQGVSTEAFF,TGCGCCAGCAGCCCGAGACAGGGGGTTTCAACTGAAGCTTTCTTT
TRBV7-9,TRBJ1-2,.,.,CASSLRDYGYTF,TGTGCCAGCAGCTTGAGGGACTATGGCTACACCTTC
TRBV5-8,TRBJ2-1,TRBD1,.,CASSLAWGQGSYNEQFF,TGTGCCAGCAGCTTGGCATGGGGACAGGGGTCCTACAATGAGCAGTTCTTC
TRBV9,TRBJ2-3,.,.,CASSPIVLDTQYF,TGTGCCAGCAGCCCTATTGTGTTGGATACGCAGTATTTT
TRBV29-1,TRBJ1-1,.,.,CSVASTNTEAFF,TGCAGCGTTGCCTCGACTAACACTGAAGCTTTCTTT
TRBV29-1,TRBJ2-1,TRBD2,.,CSAKTSGRANEQFF,TGCAGCGCAAAGACTAGCGGGAGGGCCAATGAGCAGTTCTTC
TRBV19,TRBJ2-5,.,once,CASSLATRVRETQYF,TGTGCCAGTAGTTTGGCTACGAGGGTGCGAGAGACCCAGTACTTC
TRBV5-1,TRBJ2-1,TRBD2,.,CASMGDYFYNEQFF,TGCGCCAGCATGGGGGACTATTTTTACAATGAGCAGTTCTTC
TRBV2,TRBJ2-6,.,.,CASRLRAPGANVLTF,TGTGCCAGCAGACTACGTGCGCCTGGGGCCAACGTCCTGACTTTC